This T cell receptor (beta chain) emerged from a study of T cell responses to AZD1222 COVID-19 vaccine. Study background: The analysis combined second doses at about 4 or about 12 weeks.

Of note for this clone: The antigen is not known.

Findings of the study overall: It was only a handful of AZD1222 recipients who were seropositive at baseline.

The protocol was immunoSEQ multiplex PCR, while the TCRdb copy is restricted to in-frame clones and leaves out a portion. Of some 120,000 clones in the sample, 70% to 90% are singletons; the top ten hold less than 6%. Trimming removed 3 bases from V and 6 bases from J, with 11 bases in between. The CDR3 runs 14 residues. Germline CDR1 and CDR2: MDHEN and SYDVKM. The receptor was isolated from an adult in good health. This sample comprised peripheral blood, obtained on day 0 of AZD1222 vaccination. The chain is built from TRBV28 and TRBJ1-4; no definite D call. CDR3 sequence: CASSFREEDEKLFF. DNA for the CDR3: TGTGCCAGCAGTTTCCGGGAGGAGGATGAAAAACTGTTTTTT.